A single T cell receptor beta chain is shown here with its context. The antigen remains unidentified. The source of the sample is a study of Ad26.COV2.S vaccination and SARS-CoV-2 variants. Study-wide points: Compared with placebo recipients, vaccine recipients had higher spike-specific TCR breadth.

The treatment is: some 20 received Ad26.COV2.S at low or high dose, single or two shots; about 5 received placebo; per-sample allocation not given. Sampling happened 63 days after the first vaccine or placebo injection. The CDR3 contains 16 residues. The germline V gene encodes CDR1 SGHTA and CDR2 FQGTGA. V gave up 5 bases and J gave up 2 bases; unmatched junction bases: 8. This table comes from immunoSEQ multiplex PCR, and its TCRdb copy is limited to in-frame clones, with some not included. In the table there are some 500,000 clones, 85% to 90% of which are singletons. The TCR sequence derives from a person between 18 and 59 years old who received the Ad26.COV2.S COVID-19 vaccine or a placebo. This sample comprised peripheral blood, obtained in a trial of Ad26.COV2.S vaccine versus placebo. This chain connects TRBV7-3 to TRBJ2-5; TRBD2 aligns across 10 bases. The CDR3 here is CASSPGASGGQETQYF. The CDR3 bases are TGTGCCAGCAGCCCAGGAGCTAGCGGGGGACAAGAGACCCAGTACTTC.